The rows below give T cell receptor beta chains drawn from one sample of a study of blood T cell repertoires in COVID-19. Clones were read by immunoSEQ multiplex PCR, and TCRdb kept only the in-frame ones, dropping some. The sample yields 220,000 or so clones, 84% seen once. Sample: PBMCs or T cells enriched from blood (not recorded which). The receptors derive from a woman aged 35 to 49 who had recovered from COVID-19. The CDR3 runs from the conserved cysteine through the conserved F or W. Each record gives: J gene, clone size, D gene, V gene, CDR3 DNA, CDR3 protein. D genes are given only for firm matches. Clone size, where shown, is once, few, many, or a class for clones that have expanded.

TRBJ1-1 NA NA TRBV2 TGTGCCAGCAGCGCGCTCGGACAGATGAACACTGAAGCTTTCTTT CASSALGQMNTEAFF
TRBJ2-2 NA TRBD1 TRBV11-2 TGTGCCAGCAGCTCCTGGACAGGGAATTCCGGGGAGCTGTTTTTT CASSSWTGNSGELFF
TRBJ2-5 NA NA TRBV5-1 TGCGCCAGCAGCTTGGCTCCGACAAGGTCCCAAGAGACCCAGTACTTC CASSLAPTRSQETQYF
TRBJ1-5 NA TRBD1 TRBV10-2 TGCGCCAGCAGTGAACAGGGGACTGATCAGCCCCAGCATTTT CASSEQGTDQPQHF
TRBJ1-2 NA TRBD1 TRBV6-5 TGTGCCAGCAGTACTGGGGACAGAACTAACTATGGCTACACCTTC CASSTGDRTNYGYTF
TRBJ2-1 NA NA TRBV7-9 TGTGCCAGCAGCCAGACAGACAATGAGCAGTTCTTC CASSQTDNEQFF
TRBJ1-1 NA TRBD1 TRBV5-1 TGCGCCAGCAGCGGGGGACAGGGAGGGACTGAAGCTTTCTTT CASSGGQGGTEAFF
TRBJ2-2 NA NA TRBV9 TGTGCCAGCAGCGTAGTCTCTACCGGGGAGCTGTTTTTT CASSVVSTGELFF
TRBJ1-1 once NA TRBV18 TGTGCCAGCTCACCGGATGGGGCGAACACTGAAGCTTTCTTT CASSPDGANTEAFF
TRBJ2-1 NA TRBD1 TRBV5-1 TGCGCCAGCAGCGGGGTAGACAGGGGTGGTTACAATGAGCAGTTCTTC CASSGVDRGGYNEQFF
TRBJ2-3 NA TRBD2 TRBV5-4 TGTGCCAGCAGCCGTACCCGGCTAGCGGGAGTCACAGATACGCAGTATTTT CASSRTRLAGVTDTQYF
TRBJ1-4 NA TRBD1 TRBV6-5 TGTGCCAGCAGCACAGGGGTAAATGAAAAACTGTTTTTT CASSTGVNEKLFF
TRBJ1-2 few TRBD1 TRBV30 TGTGCCTGGAGTAGGGGACAGGGTCTTGGCTACACCTTC CAWSRGQGLGYTF
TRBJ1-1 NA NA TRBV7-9 TGTGCCAGCAGCTTAGCTGGAGGGCATACTGAAGCTTTCTTT CASSLAGGHTEAFF
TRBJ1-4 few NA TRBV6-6 TGTGCCAGCAGTCCTCCCGCAACTAATGAAAAACTGTTTTTT CASSPPATNEKLFF
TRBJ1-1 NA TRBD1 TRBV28 TGTGCCAGCAGGGGGGACAGGCGCGGCGCTGAAGCTTTCTTT CASRGDRRGAEAFF
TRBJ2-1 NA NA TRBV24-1 TGTGCCACCAGTGATTTGGGCGGGATTCAAGATGAGCAGTTCTTC CATSDLGGIQDEQFF
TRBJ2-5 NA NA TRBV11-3 TGTGCCAGCAGATCTAGCGACCAAGAGACCCAGTACTTC CASRSSDQETQYF
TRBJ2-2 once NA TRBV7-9 TGTGCCATGGGGGGGACAGGAACATCCGGGGAGCTGTTTTTT CAMGGTGTSGELFF
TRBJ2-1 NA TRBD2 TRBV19 TGTGCCAGTAGTATTTGGACTAGCGGGAAGAATGAGCAGTTCTTC CASSIWTSGKNEQFF
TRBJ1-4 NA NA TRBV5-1 TGCGCCAGCAGCTTGACAGTAACTAATGAAAAACTGTTTTTT CASSLTVTNEKLFF
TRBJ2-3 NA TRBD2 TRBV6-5 TGTGCCAGCAGTTACGGGACTAGCCACCTCACAGATACGCAGTATTTT CASSYGTSHLTDTQYF
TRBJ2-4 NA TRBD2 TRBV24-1 TGTGCCACCACTGGGCGGGAGGGCCGGGCCAAAAACATTCAGTACTTC CATTGREGRAKNIQYF